This T cell receptor (beta chain) originates from a study of blood T cell repertoires in COVID-19. Study-wide context: Acute and convalescent COVID-19 samples came from the United States, Italy and Spain. Nucleic acid was either cDNA or gDNA, and it came from T cells, B-cell-depleted T cells, or PBMCs.

In germline, CDR1 is MDHEN, CDR2 SYDVKM. Trimming at V came to 6 bases and at J to 4 bases, leaving 7 bases not matched to a gene. The CDR3 length is 15 residues. In the study's own analysis: Nucleated cell counts were estimated from reference gene primer amplification. Here immunoSEQ multiplex PCR was the method, and the copy in TCRdb shows in-frame clones only, minus some. V and J calls and clone size are those listed in that table; D and trimming were worked out from the DNA. The sample has about 320,000 clones; around 90% are singletons. This TCR came from a man in his fifties or sixties who had recovered from COVID-19. The specimen sequenced was PBMCs or T cells enriched from blood (not recorded which). The genes are TRBV28 and TRBJ2-2; 8 bases line up with TRBD2. This CDR3 is CASSQDSGTTGELFF. The CDR3 DNA sequence: TGTGCCAGCAGCCAAGATAGCGGGACCACCGGGGAGCTGTTTTTT.